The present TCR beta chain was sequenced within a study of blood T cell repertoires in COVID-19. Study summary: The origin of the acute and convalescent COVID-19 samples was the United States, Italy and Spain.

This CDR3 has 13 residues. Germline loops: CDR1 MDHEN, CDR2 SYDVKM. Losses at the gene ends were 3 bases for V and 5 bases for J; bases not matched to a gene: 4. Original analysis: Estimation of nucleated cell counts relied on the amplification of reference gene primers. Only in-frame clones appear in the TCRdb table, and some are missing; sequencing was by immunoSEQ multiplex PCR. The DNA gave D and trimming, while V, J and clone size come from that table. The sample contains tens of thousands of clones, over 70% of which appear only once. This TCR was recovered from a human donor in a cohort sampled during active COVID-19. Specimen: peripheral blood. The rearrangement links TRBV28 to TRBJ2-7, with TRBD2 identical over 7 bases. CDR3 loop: CASSFPGGDEQYF. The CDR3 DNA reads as TGTGCCAGCAGTTTCCCGGGGGGTGACGAGCAGTACTTC.